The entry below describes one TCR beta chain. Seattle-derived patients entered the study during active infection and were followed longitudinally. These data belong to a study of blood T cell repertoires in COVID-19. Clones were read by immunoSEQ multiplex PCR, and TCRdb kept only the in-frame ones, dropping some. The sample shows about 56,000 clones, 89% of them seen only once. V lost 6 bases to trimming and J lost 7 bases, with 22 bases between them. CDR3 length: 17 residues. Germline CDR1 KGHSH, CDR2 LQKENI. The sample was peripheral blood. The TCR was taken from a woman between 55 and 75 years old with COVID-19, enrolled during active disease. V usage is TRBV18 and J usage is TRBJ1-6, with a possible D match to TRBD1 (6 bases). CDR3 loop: CASSSRGNRASNSPLHF. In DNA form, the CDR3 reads TGTGCCAGCTCGTCCCGGGGAAACAGGGCGTCAAATTCACCCCTCCACTTT.